Listed below are T cell receptor beta chains from one sample, sequenced in a study of cytomegalovirus exposure and HLA in healthy donors. Here immunoSEQ multiplex PCR was the method, and the copy in TCRdb shows in-frame clones only, minus some. Of 95,000 to 110,000 clones in the sample, over 80% were seen once. Sequenced input: PBMCs. The receptor source for this set is a man aged 25 to 40 in good health and CMV-seropositive. Each CDR3 is given with its conserved first and last residue.

TRBJ1-2 TRBV5-1 CASSWDSYGYTF
TRBJ2-3 TRBV5-6 CASSLGTPSTDTQYF
TRBJ2-5 TRBV5-4 CASSNLLAGAPETQYF
TRBJ1-2 TRBV5-8 CASSLVRGGYTF
TRBJ1-6 TRBV9 CASSVAGNNSPLHF
TRBJ2-7 TRBV4-1 CASSQDSGLTYEQYF
TRBJ2-7 TRBV5-1 CASSPISSGDHEQYF
TRBJ1-4 TRBV19 CASSTRGGGFEKLFF
TRBJ1-5 TRBV7-2 CASSGTGHQPQHF
TRBJ2-1 TRBV4-1 CASSLLLPGTGLGEQFF
TRBJ2-7 TRBV13 CASSQRGEQYF
TRBJ2-7 TRBV5-5 CASSLGGQGFYEQYF
TRBJ1-1 TRBV5-1 CASSVYEKSNTEAFF
TRBJ1-1 TRBV18 CASSPNRNTEAFF
TRBJ1-1 TRBV6-1 CASSEAHGGRNEAFF
TRBJ2-5 TRBV7-2 CASSLGLAPETQYF
TRBJ2-1 TRBV6-1 CASRSGTGVPYEQFF
TRBJ2-3 TRBV19 CASSGHVADTQYF
TRBJ1-2 TRBV5-1 CASSLGQGADGYTF
TRBJ1-3 TRBV11-3 CASRDRTGAIGNTIYF